The entry below describes one T cell receptor beta chain. Germline V gene lookup returns CDR1 SGHNT and CDR2 YYREEE (reference sequence). This CDR3 has 16 residues. With 3 bases removed from V and 5 bases from J, the gap between germline ends came to 18 bases. PCR employed 60 Vbeta and 13 Jbeta primers. Here immunoSEQ multiplex PCR was the method, and the copy in TCRdb shows in-frame clones only, minus some. This table has about 150,000 clones, about 82% appearing once. This specimen comes from a study of cytomegalovirus exposure and HLA in healthy donors. This TCR was sampled from a female donor in good health and CMV-seropositive. The sequencing input was PBMCs. The genes are TRBV5-4 and TRBJ2-1, with TRBD1 as a possible D gene (6 bases). The CDR3 DNA reads as TGTGCCAGCAGCTCAGCCGCCTTGACAGGACACAATGAGCAGTTCTTC. This sequence encodes CASSSAALTGHNEQFF.